One sample yielded the 26 T cell receptor beta chains listed below, sequenced in a study of T cells in Graves' hyperthyroidism and ophthalmopathy. RNA transcripts served as the template for amplifying TCR beta CDR3 regions. The study used the HTBI primer set for a first-round RT-PCR of the TCR CDR3. One entry per CDR3 protein results from TCRdb running MiXCR on the multiplex PCR reads. The sample has about 500,000 distinct CDR3 sequences; more than 15% are singletons. The material sequenced was blood. The receptors come from a woman in her twenties or thirties with Graves' ophthalmopathy.

This clonotype was seen many times. The chain links TRBV3-1 to TRBJ1-6; 10 positions match TRBD1. The CDR3 loop spans 15 amino acids. The trim removed 0 bases at V and 10 bases at J, leaving 3 bases unmatched. Per germline, CDR1 LGHDT and CDR2 YNNKEL (reference sequence). The CDR3 protein is CASSQDGDRGSPLHF. The CDR3 DNA is TGTGCCAGCAGCCAAGACGGGGACAGGGGCTCACCCCTCCACTTT.

The sample holds a few counts of this clonotype. J is TRBJ1-2 and V is TRBV6-1; TRBD1 matches at 8 bases. J was trimmed by 8 bases and V by 5 bases; bases with no gene match: 7. In germline, CDR1 is MNHNS, CDR2 SASEGT. The CDR3 runs 13 residues. The CDR3 nucleotides read TGTGCCAGCAGTCGGACAGGGCTGGGCGGCTACACCTTC. Protein sequence: CASSRTGLGGYTF.

This clonotype has a count of ten or more. The chain couples TRBV20-1 to TRBJ2-7; 7 positions agree with TRBD2. The junction had 6 bases not matched to a gene; V was cut back by 0 bases and J by 4 bases. Germline lookup yields CDR1 DFQATT and CDR2 SNEGSKA (reference sequence). The CDR3 spans 14 residues. CDR3 loop: CSARDGQGGYEQYF. The CDR3 DNA follows: TGCAGTGCTAGAGATGGTCAGGGAGGGTACGAGCAGTACTTC.

The V call is TRBV6-2 or TRBV6-3, the J call TRBJ2-1; D is uncertain. This CDR3 region has 11 residues. Per germline, CDR1 MNHEY and CDR2 SVGEGT. V was shortened by 5 bases and J by 9 bases, with 8 bases between the two germline ends. The CDR3 DNA follows: TGTGCCAGCAGTGTGTACGGTGAGCAGTTCTTC. It specifies CASSVYGEQFF.

CDR3 protein: CASSPGGGDLHF. In DNA, the CDR3 is TGTGCCAGCAGCCCCGGGGGGGGAGACCTGCATTTT. The V call is TRBV7-9, the J call TRBJ1-5, with D possibly matching TRBD1 (5 bases). Germline V gene data show CDR1 as SEHNR and CDR2 as FQNEAQ (reference sequence). The length of the CDR3 is 12 residues. V dropped 5 bases and J dropped 15 bases, with 17 bases sitting between them.

This clonotype was picked up many times. The chain combines TRBV7-9 with TRBJ2-5; 8 nucleotides agree with TRBD1. The CDR3 loop spans 18 amino acids. V dropped 5 bases and J dropped 5; count of bases not matched to a gene: 19. Germline assignment: CDR1 SEHNR and CDR2 FQNEAQ (reference sequence). The CDR3 sequence is CASSSLGRDRIRFETQYF. The CDR3 DNA reads as TGTGCCAGCAGCAGCTTGGGCCGGGACAGGATAAGGTTTGAGACCCAGTACTTC.

This clonotype was detected ten times or more. The chain carries TRBV20-1 and TRBJ2-2, with 7 positions matching TRBD2. The CDR3 contains 14 residues. From germline, CDR1 is DFQATT and CDR2 SNEGSKA (reference sequence). The junction had 2 bases not matched to a gene; V was cut back by 3 bases and J by 1 base. The chain's CDR3 is CSASREENTGELFF. The DNA for the CDR3 is TGCAGTGCTAGCCGGGAGGAGAACACCGGGGAGCTGTTTTTT.

The table lists this clonotype with many counts. This rearrangement joins TRBV13 to TRBJ2-1; 11 bases match TRBD2. In germline, CDR1 is PRHDT, CDR2 FYEKMQ (reference sequence). The trim removed 2 bases at V and 7 bases at J, leaving 4 bases unmatched. The CDR3 contains 15 residues. CDR3 protein: CASSLISGRANEQFF. The CDR3 DNA reads TGTGCCAGCAGCTTAATTAGCGGGAGGGCAAATGAGCAGTTCTTC.

The CDR3 spells CSVESGVRDEKLFF. CDR3 bases: TGCAGCGTTGAGTCGGGGGTTCGTGATGAAAAACTGTTTTTT. The V call is TRBV29-1, the J call TRBJ1-4; possibly TRBD1 for D (5 bases). V lost 3 bases and J 6 bases, leaving 14 bases between the germline ends. The CDR3 contains 14 residues. The germline V gene has CDR1 SQVTM and CDR2 ANQGSEA.

As concerns this clonotype: Its ends do not fully match the called genes, so a read error is possible. This chain connects TRBV12-3 or TRBV12-4 to TRBJ2-3; the D call may be TRBD1 or TRBD2 (5 bases each). The CDR3 is 14 amino acids. The CDR3 nucleotides read TGTGCCAGCACCGACCGGGGCCCTACAGATGCGCAGTATTTT. Its translation is CASTDRGPTDAQYF.

A note on this clonotype: A much larger clonotype is one base distant, so this may be a read error. This rearrangement joins TRBV12-3 or TRBV12-4 to TRBJ2-7; TRBD2 matches 13 bases. V lost 5 bases, J lost 6 bases, and 4 bases stayed unmatched. This CDR3 is built from 14 residues. The CDR3 nucleotides are TGTGCCAGCAGTCGGACTAGCGGGAGTATCGAGCAGTACTTC. This translates into CASSRTSGSIEQYF.

This clonotype occurred many times. The genes are TRBV3-1 and TRBJ2-3; 11 bases match TRBD2. This CDR3 comprises 16 residues. The ends lost 4 bases at V and 2 bases at J; junction bases unmatched: 5. Per the germline V gene, CDR1 is LGHDT and CDR2 is YNNKEL (reference sequence). As DNA, the CDR3 is TGTGCCAGCAGCCTTAAGACTAGCGGGAACACAGATACGCAGTATTTT. As protein: CASSLKTSGNTDTQYF.

This clonotype came up many times. The genes are TRBV30 and TRBJ2-3; 12 bases agree with TRBD2. The CDR3 totals 18 residues. V was pared by 3 bases and J by 2 bases, with 12 bases of the junction left unmatched. Germline CDR1 is GTSNPN and CDR2 is SVGIG (reference sequence). Here the CDR3 DNA reads TGTGCCTGGAGCGCTAGCGGGAGGGGTTTGAGTGACACAGATACGCAGTATTTT. Translated, it gives CAWSASGRGLSDTDTQYF.

This clonotype has a handful of counts. J is TRBJ2-1 and V is TRBV27; TRBD2 matches at 7 bases. The V gene end was trimmed by 10 bases and the J gene end by 1 base; junction bases not matched to a gene: 7. The length of the CDR3 is 14 residues. CDR1 MNHEY and CDR2 SMNVEV come from the germline V gene (reference sequence). CDR3: CATISGASYNEQFF. DNA for the CDR3: TGTGCCACCATAAGCGGGGCTTCCTACAATGAGCAGTTCTTC.

V gene TRBV6-1 combines with J gene TRBJ2-5; D remains ambiguous. Germline assignment: CDR1 MNHNS and CDR2 SASEGT. Trimming took off 3 bases at V and 0 bases at J, with 8 bases between the two ends. The CDR3 spans 14 residues. The CDR3 DNA sequence: TGTGCCAGCAGTGAGATCAGTTACCAAGAGACCCAGTACTTC. It is translated as CASSEISYQETQYF.

This clonotype was observed at least ten times. CDR3 DNA sequence: TGTGCCAGCAGTAACGGACAGGGCTCTAGCGCGCAGTACTTC. It codes for CASSNGQGSSAQYF. The J gene is TRBJ2-7, the V gene TRBV2; 8 nucleotides line up with TRBD1. Looked up from germline, CDR1 is SNHLY and CDR2 is FYNNEI. This CDR3 is 14 amino acids long. J gave up 9 bases and V 5 bases, and 12 bases lay outside the gene matches.

This rearrangement joins TRBV20-1 to TRBJ2-7; 9 positions agree with TRBD2. Germline V lookup: CDR1 DFQATT, CDR2 SNEGSKA (reference sequence). Unmatched junction bases numbered 3, after V lost 5 bases and J lost 1 base. The CDR3 extends over 13 amino acids. In nucleotides, the CDR3 is TGCAGTGCTTTAGCGGGAGAGTCCTACGAGCAGTACTTC. Its protein product is CSALAGESYEQYF.

Note on this clonotype: Just one base apart from a much larger clone, this may be a read error. The chain is built from TRBV7-2 and TRBJ2-1; D is undetermined. Germline loops: CDR1 SGHTA, CDR2 FQGNSA. The CDR3 has 13 amino acids. The CDR3 spells CASSRKLYNEQLF. In DNA, the CDR3 is TGTGCCAGCAGCCGTAAACTGTACAATGAGCAGCTCTTC.

Ten or more counts support this clonotype. The chain joins TRBV7-2 to TRBJ2-7; TRBD2 agrees at 7 bases. The CDR3 sequence is 15 residues long. Trimming cost V 4 bases and J 1 base; bases outside gene matches: 7. Germline V CDR1 and CDR2: SGHTA, FQGNSA. The CDR3 is CASSSTSKSSYEQYF. In DNA form, the CDR3 reads TGTGCCAGCAGCTCGACTAGCAAGTCGTCCTACGAGCAGTACTTC. The full variable domain, in which reference TRBV7-2 and TRBJ2-7 provide the parts outside the CDR3, is GAGVSQSPSNKVTEKGKDVELRCDPISGHTALYWYRQSLGQGLEFLIYFQGNSAPDKSGLPSDRFSAERTGGSVSTLTIQRTQQEDSAVYLCASSSTSKSSYEQYFGPGTRLTVT.

V gene TRBV5-5 combines with J gene TRBJ2-7; 10 positions agree with TRBD1. Trimming cost V 5 bases and J 5 bases; bases outside gene matches: 7. Germline loops: CDR1 SGHKS, CDR2 YYEKEE (reference sequence). This CDR3 comprises 14 residues. The DNA for the CDR3 is TGTGCCAGCAGTTCTAAGGACAGGGGGAACGAGCAGTACTTC. Residues: CASSSKDRGNEQYF.

V is TRBV5-6 and J is TRBJ2-5; tentative D call: TRBD1 (5 bases). V gave up 2 bases and J gave up 0 bases, with 11 bases separating them. CDR1 is SGHDT, CDR2 YYEEEE, per germline. The CDR3 is made up of 15 amino acids. The CDR3 DNA is TGTGCCAGCAGCTTTAAACAGGAGTACCAAGAGACCCAGTACTTC. As protein: CASSFKQEYQETQYF.

This chain connects TRBV6-2 or TRBV6-3 to TRBJ1-6; 8 bases agree with TRBD1. The CDR3 runs to 14 residues. CDR1 and CDR2 from the germline V gene are MNHEY and SVGEGT. Unmatched junction bases numbered 3, after V lost 2 bases and J lost 9 bases. CDR3 in amino acids: CASSYTGGGSPLHF. Written as DNA, the CDR3 is TGTGCCAGCAGTTACACAGGGGGGGGTTCACCCCTCCACTTT.

This clonotype was observed at least ten times. The rearrangement joins TRBV27 to TRBJ2-1; TRBD2 might be the D (6 bases). This CDR3 region has 15 residues. Germline V lookup: CDR1 MNHEY, CDR2 SMNVEV (reference sequence). The V and J ends lost 6 bases and 4 bases respectively, with 16 bases between them. CDR3 protein: CASRDFGTPYNEQFF. The CDR3 DNA reads TGTGCCAGCAGGGACTTCGGGACTCCTTACAATGAGCAGTTCTTC.

This clonotype was counted ten times or more. The J gene is TRBJ2-7, the V gene TRBV28; the D call may be TRBD1 or TRBD2 (5 bases each). The CDR3 has 15 amino acids. Germline V gene data show CDR1 as MDHEN and CDR2 as SYDVKM. Trimming removed 0 bases from V and 0 bases from J, with 9 bases in between. The CDR3 is CASSLWGRSSYEQYF. CDR3 in DNA: TGTGCCAGCAGTTTATGGGGACGTAGCTCCTACGAGCAGTACTTC.

This clonotype showed up just a few times. V usage is TRBV12-3 or TRBV12-4 and J usage is TRBJ1-2; TRBD1 matches at 7 bases. This CDR3 region has 14 residues. Trimming cost V 5 bases and J 4 bases; bases outside gene matches: 7. CDR3 nucleotides: TGTGCCAGCAGTGATGACAGGGTAGGCTATGGCTACACCTTC. Translated, it gives CASSDDRVGYGYTF.

This clonotype was seen ten or more times. The gene calls are TRBV7-2 and TRBJ2-1; 15 positions match TRBD2. V lost 2 bases and J lost 9; bases outside the gene matches: 8. Per germline, CDR1 SGHTA and CDR2 FQGNSA. The CDR3 extends over 17 amino acids. The CDR3 bases are TGTGCCAGCAGCTTACTGCTCGGACTAGCGGGAGGGAGTGAGCAGTTCTTC. Amino acid sequence: CASSLLLGLAGGSEQFF. The variable domain in full, with the rest retrieved from reference TRBV7-2 and TRBJ2-1, is GAGVSQSPSNKVTEKGKDVELRCDPISGHTALYWYRQSLGQGLEFLIYFQGNSAPDKSGLPSDRFSAERTGGSVSTLTIQRTQQEDSAVYLCASSLLLGLAGGSEQFFGPGTRLTVL.